This T cell receptor beta chain was recovered during a study of cytomegalovirus exposure and HLA in healthy donors. Trimming took off 4 bases at V and 8 bases at J, with 8 bases between the two ends. The CDR3 has 11 residues. CDR1 and CDR2 from the germline V gene are SNHLY and FYNNEI. The primer mix had 60 Vbeta and 13 Jbeta primers. This table comes from immunoSEQ multiplex PCR, and its TCRdb copy is limited to in-frame clones, with some not included. The table has about 200,000 clones, approximately 70% seen once. Nominal health characterized the donors when sampled, though unrecorded immune exposures were likely.

Input material: PBMCs. The sequence was obtained from a young woman in good health and CMV-seronegative. The genes are TRBV2 and TRBJ1-2; D uncertain. The DNA of the CDR3 is TGTGCCAGCAGTGCAGGTAGAGGCTACACCTTC. This gives the protein CASSAGRGYTF.